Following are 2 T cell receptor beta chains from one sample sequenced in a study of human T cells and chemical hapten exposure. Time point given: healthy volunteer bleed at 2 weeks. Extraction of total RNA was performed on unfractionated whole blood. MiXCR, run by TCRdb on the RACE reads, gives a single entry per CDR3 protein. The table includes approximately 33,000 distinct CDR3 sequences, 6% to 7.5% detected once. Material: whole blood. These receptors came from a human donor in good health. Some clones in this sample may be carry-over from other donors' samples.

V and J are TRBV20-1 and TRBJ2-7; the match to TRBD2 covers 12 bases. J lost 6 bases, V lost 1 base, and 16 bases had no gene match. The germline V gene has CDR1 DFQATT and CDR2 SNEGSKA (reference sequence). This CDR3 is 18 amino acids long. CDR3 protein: CSARGIPLAGGPIGEQYF. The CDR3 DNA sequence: TGCAGTGCTAGAGGTATACCCCTAGCGGGGGGGCCAATCGGCGAGCAGTACTTC.

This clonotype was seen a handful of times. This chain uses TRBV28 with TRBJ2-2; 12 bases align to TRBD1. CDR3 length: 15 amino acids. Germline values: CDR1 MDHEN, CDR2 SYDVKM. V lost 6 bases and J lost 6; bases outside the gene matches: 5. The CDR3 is CASRGTGGDSGELFF. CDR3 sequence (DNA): TGTGCCAGCAGGGGGACAGGGGGCGATTCCGGGGAGCTGTTTTTT.